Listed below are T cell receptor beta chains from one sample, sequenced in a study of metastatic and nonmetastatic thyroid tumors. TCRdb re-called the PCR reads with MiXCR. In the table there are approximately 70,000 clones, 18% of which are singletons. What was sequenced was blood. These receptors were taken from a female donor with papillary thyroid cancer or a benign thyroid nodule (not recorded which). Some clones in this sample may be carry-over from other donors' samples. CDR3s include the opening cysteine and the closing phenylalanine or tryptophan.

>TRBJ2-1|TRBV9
CASSVGDAVNLEQFF
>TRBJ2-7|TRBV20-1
CSANPLAGRTYEQYF
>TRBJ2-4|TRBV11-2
CASSFQGGRNIQYF
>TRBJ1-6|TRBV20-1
CSASYKGDHNSPLHF
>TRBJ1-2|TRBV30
CARLLRGAEGGYTF
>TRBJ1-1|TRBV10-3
CAISSTGNTEAFF
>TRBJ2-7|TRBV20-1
CSASRYNSYEQYF
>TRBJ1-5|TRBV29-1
CSVPPRPGTGDPLSNQPQHF
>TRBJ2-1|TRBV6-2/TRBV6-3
CASSLSAGEQFF
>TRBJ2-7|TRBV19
CASSAGLPYEQYF
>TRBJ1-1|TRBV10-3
CAISTRQGAPEAFF
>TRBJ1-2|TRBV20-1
CSARESRAGKITNYGYTF
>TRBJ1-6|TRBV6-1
CASSQTTGSNSPLHF
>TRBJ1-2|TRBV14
CASSLSAGLGGYTF
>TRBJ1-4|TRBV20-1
CSAKDSKLFF
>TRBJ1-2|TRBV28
CASSLDGPYGYTF
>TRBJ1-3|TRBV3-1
CASSQNLLDGRGNTIYF
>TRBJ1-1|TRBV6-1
CASSPRGGGDTEAFF
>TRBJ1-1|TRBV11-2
CASSFTGYPEAFF
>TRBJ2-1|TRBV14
CASSQIAGANEQFF
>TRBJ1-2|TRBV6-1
CASTVRFLYGYTF
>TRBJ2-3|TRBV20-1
CSARDGSDTQYF
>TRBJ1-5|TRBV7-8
CASIAVLATQPQHF
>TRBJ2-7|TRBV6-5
CASSYSGAGGYEQYF
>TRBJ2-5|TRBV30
CAWSVLGGKETQYF
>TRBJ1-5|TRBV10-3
CAISDSVGNQPQHF
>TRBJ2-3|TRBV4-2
CASSQASSGGAYGDTQYF
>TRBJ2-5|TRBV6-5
CASSRSGGAQYF
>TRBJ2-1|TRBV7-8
CASSLEGWQFF
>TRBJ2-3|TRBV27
CASSLSYTGRGSFLGDTQYF
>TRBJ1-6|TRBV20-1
CSAIVHGGGGSPLHF
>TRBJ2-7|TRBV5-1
CASSLQGYHYEQYF
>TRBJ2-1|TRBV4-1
CASSQGLAPNNEQFF
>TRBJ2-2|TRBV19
CASSRRAGTGELFF
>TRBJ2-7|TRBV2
CASSGPGGYEQYF
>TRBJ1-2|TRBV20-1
CSARETADYGYTF
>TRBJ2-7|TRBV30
CAWNPTGLYEQYF
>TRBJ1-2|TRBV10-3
CAIRGRADYGYTF
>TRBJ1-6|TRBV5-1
CASSLGLGQGNSPLHF
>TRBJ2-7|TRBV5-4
CASSLDRYEQYF
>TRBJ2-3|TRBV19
CRRSESPRYSVF
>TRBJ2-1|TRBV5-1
CASSLLQTYNEQFF
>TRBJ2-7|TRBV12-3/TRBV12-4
CASSPGVATSYEQYF
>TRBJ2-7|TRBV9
CASSPGLAGKAYEQYF
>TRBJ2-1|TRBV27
CASRLVRWDNEQFF
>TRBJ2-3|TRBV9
CASSSRPGQGNTDTQYF
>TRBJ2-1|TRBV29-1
CSVERGGPYNEQFF
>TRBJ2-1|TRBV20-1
CSAENLGPPYRDEQFF
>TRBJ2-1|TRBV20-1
CSARDGQAGEQFF